The T cell receptor beta chain under discussion was sequenced for a study of cytomegalovirus exposure and HLA in healthy donors. Broader study findings: Immune exposure data for these donors was limited to CMV serostatus.

Primers: 60 Vbeta forward and 13 Jbeta reverse. Sequenced by immunoSEQ multiplex PCR; TCRdb stores in-frame clones only, minus some. Among approximately 170,000 clones listed, roughly 79% were seen once. V was trimmed by 2 bases and J by 1 base, leaving 8 bases between them. Germline V gene data show CDR1 as MGHRA and CDR2 as YSYEKL. The length of the CDR3 is 14 residues. Regarding this clone: As yet, its antigen is unknown.

The sequencing sample was made of PBMCs. This chain links TRBV4-1 with TRBJ2-5, with D perhaps TRBD2 (6 bases). This receptor was obtained from a man aged 35 to 55 in good health and CMV-seronegative. In DNA, the CDR3 is TGCGCCAGCAGCCAATCGGGACTCCAAGAGACCCAGTACTTC. It codes for CASSQSGLQETQYF.